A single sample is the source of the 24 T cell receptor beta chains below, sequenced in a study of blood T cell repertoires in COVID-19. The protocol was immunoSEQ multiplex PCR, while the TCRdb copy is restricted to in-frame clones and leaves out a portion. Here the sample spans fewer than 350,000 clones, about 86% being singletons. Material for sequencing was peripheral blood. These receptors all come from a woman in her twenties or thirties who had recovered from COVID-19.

The CDR3 nucleotides read TGTGCCAGCAGAACGACAGGGTTACACACCATATATTTT. This sequence encodes CASRTTGLHTIYF. The V gene is TRBV6-6, the J gene TRBJ1-3; TRBD1 matches at 7 bases. The germline gives CDR1 MNHNY, CDR2 SVGAGI (reference sequence). The length of the CDR3 is 13 residues. V was clipped by 6 bases and J by 8 bases; unmatched bases: 7.

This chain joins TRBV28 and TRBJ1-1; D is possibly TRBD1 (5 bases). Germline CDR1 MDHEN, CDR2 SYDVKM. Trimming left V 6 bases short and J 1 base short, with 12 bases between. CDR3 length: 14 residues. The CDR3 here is CASRLDRQNTEAFF. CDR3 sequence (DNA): TGTGCCAGCAGACTCGACAGACAGAACACTGAAGCTTTCTTT.

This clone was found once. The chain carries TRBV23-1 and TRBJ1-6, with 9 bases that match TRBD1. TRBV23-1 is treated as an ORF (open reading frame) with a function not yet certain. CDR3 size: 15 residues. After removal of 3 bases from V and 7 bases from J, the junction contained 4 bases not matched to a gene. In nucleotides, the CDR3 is TGCGCCAGCAGTCAGGGGGGGACAGGGAATTCACCCCTCCACTTT. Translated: CASSQGGTGNSPLHF.

CDR3 loop: CASGVWGGGTEAFF. Written as DNA, the CDR3 is TGTGCTAGTGGTGTCTGGGGGGGCGGCACTGAAGCTTTCTTT. The chain couples TRBV12-5 to TRBJ1-1; TRBD1 might be the D (6 bases). Trimming stripped 5 bases from V and 4 bases from J, with 14 bases between. The germline V gene encodes CDR1 LGHNT and CDR2 FRNRAP. This CDR3 comprises 14 residues.

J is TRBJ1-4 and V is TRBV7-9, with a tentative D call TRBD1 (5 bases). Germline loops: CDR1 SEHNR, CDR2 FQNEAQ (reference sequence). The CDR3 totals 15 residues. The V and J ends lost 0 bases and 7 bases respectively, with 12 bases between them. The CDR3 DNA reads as TGTGCCAGCAGCTTAGCGTTAGCGGGACGTGAAAAACTGTTTTTT. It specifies CASSLALAGREKLFF. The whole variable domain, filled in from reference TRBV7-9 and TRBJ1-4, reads DTGVSQNPRHKITKRGQNVTFRCDPISEHNRLYWYRQTLGQGPEFLTYFQNEAQLEKSRLLSDRFSAERPKGSFSTLEIQRTEQGDSAMYLCASSLALAGREKLFFGSGTQLSVL.

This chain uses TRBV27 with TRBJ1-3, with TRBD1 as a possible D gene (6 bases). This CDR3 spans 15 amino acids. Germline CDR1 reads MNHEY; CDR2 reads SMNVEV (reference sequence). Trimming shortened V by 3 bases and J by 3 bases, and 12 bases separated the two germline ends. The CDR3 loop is CASSFRGGSGNTIYF. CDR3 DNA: TGTGCCAGCAGTTTTAGGGGGGGAAGTGGAAACACCATATATTTT.

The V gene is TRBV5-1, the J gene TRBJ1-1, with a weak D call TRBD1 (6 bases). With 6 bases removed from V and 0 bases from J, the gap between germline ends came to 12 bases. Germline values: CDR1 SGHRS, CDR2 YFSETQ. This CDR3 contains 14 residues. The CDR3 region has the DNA TGCGCCAGCAAGGTAACAGGGTTGAACACTGAAGCTTTCTTT. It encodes CASKVTGLNTEAFF.

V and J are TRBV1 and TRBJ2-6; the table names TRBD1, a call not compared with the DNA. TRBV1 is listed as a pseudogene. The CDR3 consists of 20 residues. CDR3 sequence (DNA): TGCACCAGCAGCCACCCCCTAAGCGGGACAGGGAATCGAGGGGCCAACGTCCTGACTTTC. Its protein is CTSSHPLSGTGNRGANVLTF.

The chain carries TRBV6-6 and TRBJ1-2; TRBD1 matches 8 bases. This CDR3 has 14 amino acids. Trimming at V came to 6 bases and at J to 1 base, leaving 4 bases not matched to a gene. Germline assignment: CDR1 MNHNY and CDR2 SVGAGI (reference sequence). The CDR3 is CASRRDRINYGYTF. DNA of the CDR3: TGTGCCAGCAGAAGGGACAGGATTAACTATGGCTACACCTTC.

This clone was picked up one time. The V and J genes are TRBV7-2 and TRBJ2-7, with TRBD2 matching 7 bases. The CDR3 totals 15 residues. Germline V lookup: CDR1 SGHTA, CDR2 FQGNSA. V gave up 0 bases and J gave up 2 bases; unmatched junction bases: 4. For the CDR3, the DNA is TGTGCCAGCAGCTTAGCGGGACTAACAACCTACGAGCAGTACTTC. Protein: CASSLAGLTTYEQYF.

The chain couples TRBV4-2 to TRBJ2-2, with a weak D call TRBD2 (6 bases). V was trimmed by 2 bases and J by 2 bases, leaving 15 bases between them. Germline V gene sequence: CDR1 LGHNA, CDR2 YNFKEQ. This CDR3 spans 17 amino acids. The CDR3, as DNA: TGTGCCAGCAGCCAACGGGACTCACTTTTAAACACCGGGGAGCTGTTTTTT. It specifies CASSQRDSLLNTGELFF.

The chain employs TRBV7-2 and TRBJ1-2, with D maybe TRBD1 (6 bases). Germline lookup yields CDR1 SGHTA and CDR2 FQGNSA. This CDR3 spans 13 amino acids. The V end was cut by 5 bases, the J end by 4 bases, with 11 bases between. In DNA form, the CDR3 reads TGTGCCAGCAGCCCCGGGACAATCTATGGCTACACCTTC. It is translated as CASSPGTIYGYTF. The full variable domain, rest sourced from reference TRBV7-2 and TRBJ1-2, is GAGVSQSPSNKVTEKGKDVELRCDPISGHTALYWYRQSLGQGLEFLIYFQGNSAPDKSGLPSDRFSAERTGGSVSTLTIQRTQQEDSAVYLCASSPGTIYGYTFGSGTRLTVV.

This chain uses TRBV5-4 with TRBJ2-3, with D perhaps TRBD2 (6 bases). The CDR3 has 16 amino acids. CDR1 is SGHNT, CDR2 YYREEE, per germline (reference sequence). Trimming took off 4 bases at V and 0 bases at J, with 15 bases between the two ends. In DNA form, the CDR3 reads TGTGCCAGCAGCCCCGGGACTCAATATAGCACAGATACGCAGTATTTT. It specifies CASSPGTQYSTDTQYF.

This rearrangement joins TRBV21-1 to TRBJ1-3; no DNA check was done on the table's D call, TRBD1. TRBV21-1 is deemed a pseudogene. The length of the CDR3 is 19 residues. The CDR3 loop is CASVPPGTGAYFSIDTIYF. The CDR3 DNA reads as TGTGCCAGTGTACCGCCCGGGACAGGGGCATACTTTAGTATTGACACCATATATTTT.

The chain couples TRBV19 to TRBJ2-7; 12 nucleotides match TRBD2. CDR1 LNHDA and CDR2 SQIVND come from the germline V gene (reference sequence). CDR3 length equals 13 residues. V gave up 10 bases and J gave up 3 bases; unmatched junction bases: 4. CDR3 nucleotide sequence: TGTGCCACCGGACTAGCGGGGCACTACGAGCAGTACTTC. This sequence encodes CATGLAGHYEQYF.

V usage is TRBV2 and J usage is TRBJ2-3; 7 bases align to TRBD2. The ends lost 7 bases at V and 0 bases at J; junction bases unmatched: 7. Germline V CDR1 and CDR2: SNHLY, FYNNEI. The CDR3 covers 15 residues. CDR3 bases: TGTGCCAGCATCGGGTTCGGGGGGAGCACAGATACGCAGTATTTT. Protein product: CASIGFGGSTDTQYF. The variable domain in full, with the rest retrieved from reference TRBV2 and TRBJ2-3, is EPEVTQTPSHQVTQMGQEVILRCVPISNHLYFYWYRQILGQKVEFLVSFYNNEISEKSEIFDDQFSVERPDGSNFTLKIRSTKLEDSAMYFCASIGFGGSTDTQYFGPGTRLTVL.

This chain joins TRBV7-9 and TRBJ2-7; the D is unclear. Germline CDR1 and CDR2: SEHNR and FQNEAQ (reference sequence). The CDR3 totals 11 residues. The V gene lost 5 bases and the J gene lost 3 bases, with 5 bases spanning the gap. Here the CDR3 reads CASSPVYEQYF. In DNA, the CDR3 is TGTGCCAGCAGCCCAGTCTACGAGCAGTACTTC. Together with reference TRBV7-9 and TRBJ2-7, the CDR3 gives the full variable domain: DTGVSQNPRHKITKRGQNVTFRCDPISEHNRLYWYRQTLGQGPEFLTYFQNEAQLEKSRLLSDRFSAERPKGSFSTLEIQRTEQGDSAMYLCASSPVYEQYFGPGTRLTVT.

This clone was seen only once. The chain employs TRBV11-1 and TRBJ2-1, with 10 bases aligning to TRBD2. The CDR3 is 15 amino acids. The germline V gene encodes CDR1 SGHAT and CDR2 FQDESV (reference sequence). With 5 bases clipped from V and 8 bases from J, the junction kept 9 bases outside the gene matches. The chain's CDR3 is CASSLSGRVNDEQFF. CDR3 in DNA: TGTGCCAGCAGCCTGAGCGGGAGGGTTAATGATGAGCAGTTCTTC.

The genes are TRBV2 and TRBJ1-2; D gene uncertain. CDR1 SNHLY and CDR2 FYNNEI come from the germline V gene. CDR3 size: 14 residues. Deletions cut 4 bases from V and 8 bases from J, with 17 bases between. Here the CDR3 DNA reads TGTGCCAGCAGTGTCGGGTATGGGTGGTACGGCTACACCTTC. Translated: CASSVGYGWYGYTF.

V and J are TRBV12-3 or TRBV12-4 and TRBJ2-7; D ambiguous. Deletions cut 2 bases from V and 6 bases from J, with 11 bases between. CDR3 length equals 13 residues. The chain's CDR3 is CASSLSPLGEQYF. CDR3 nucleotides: TGTGCCAGCAGTTTAAGTCCGCTCGGCGAGCAGTACTTC.

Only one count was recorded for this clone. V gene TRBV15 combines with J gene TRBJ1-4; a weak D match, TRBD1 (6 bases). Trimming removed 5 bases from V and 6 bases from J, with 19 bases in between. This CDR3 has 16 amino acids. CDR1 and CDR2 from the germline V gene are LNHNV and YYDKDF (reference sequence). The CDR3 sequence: CATSGGGAGPHEKLFF. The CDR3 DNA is TGTGCCACCAGCGGGGGGGGCGCAGGCCCCCATGAAAAACTGTTTTTT.

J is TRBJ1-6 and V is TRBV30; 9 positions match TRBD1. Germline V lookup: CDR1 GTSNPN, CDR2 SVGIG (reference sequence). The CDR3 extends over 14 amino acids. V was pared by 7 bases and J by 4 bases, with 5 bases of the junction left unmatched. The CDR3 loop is CAYGQGSYNSPLHF. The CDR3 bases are TGTGCCTACGGACAGGGGAGTTATAATTCACCCCTCCACTTT.

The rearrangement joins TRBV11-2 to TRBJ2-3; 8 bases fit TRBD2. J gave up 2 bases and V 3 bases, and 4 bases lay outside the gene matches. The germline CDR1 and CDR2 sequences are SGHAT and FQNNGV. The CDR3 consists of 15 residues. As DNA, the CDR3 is TGTGCCAGCAGCTTTGGCGGGGGGTACACAGATACGCAGTATTTT. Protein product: CASSFGGGYTDTQYF.

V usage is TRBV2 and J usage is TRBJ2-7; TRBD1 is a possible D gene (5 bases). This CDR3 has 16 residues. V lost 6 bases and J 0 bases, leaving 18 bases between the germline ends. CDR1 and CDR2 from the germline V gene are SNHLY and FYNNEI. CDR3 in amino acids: CASRGHEASNSYEQYF. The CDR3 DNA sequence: TGTGCCAGCAGAGGACATGAAGCATCGAACTCCTACGAGCAGTACTTC.